These 23 T cell receptor beta chains share one sample of origin, sequenced in a study of identical twins. One entry per CDR3 protein, called by TCRdb with MiXCR from the 5' RACE reads. This table has 1.5 million to 2 million distinct CDR3 sequences, under 35% appearing once. Sequences were obtained from cord blood. The receptors were sampled from a newborn girl in good health.

A few counts support this clonotype. The chain couples TRBV13 to TRBJ2-1, with 9 nucleotides matching TRBD1. Germline V lookup: CDR1 PRHDT, CDR2 FYEKMQ (reference sequence). This CDR3 has 15 amino acids. Trimming took 7 bases from V and 5 from J; bases not matched to a gene: 9. The DNA for the CDR3 is TGTGCCAGCAACTCCGGACAGGGGCCCAACAATGAGCAGTTCTTC. Translation gives CASNSGQGPNNEQFF.

This chain links TRBV7-2 with TRBJ2-1; the match to TRBD2 covers 8 bases. The CDR3 loop spans 17 amino acids. The ends lost 3 bases at V and 7 bases at J; junction bases unmatched: 14. CDR1 and CDR2 (germline): SGHTA, FQGNSA. The chain's CDR3 is CASSFLGGGRRRNEQFF. CDR3 coding DNA: TGTGCCAGCAGCTTCTTGGGCGGCGGGAGGAGGAGGAATGAGCAGTTCTTC.

The chain recombines TRBV20-1 with TRBJ2-1, with 7 nucleotides matching TRBD2. This CDR3 contains 12 residues. The germline V gene encodes CDR1 DFQATT and CDR2 SNEGSKA (reference sequence). V trimming: 3 bases; J trimming: 13 bases; junction bases outside the gene matches: 9. Here the CDR3 reads CSASESGAKQFF. The CDR3 DNA reads as TGCAGTGCTAGTGAGAGCGGGGCTAAACAGTTCTTC.

The chain carries TRBV3-1 and TRBJ2-7; tentative D call: TRBD2 (6 bases). The length of the CDR3 is 15 residues. Germline V lookup: CDR1 LGHDT, CDR2 YNNKEL (reference sequence). The V end was cut by 4 bases, the J end by 7 bases, with 20 bases between. CDR3 loop: CASSPRGLMSNEQYF. In DNA form, the CDR3 reads TGTGCCAGCAGCCCCAGAGGACTAATGTCCAATGAGCAGTACTTC.

The rearrangement uses TRBV7-9 and TRBJ2-4, with 7 bases identical to TRBD1. The J call may be incorrect, as the DNA end agrees better with TRBJ2-7. Germline CDR1 and CDR2: SEHNR and FQNEAQ (reference sequence). The CDR3 runs 14 residues. Written as DNA, the CDR3 is TGTGCCAGCAGCTCGATAGGGGGCGCTTCCGAGCAGTACTTC. Translating it yields CASSSIGGASEQYF.

The sample holds a few counts of this clonotype. V is TRBV3-1 and J is TRBJ2-6; D call uncertain. Germline CDR1 reads LGHDT; CDR2 reads YNNKEL (reference sequence). V was pared by 1 base and J by 2 bases, with 18 bases between. The length of the CDR3 is 19 residues. For the CDR3, the DNA is TGTGCCAGCAGCCAAGTTGTCACTCGCCGAGCTACTGGGGCCAACGTCCTGACTTTC. Its protein product is CASSQVVTRRATGANVLTF.

This rearrangement joins TRBV30 to TRBJ2-3; D call uncertain. V lost 1 base, J lost 1 base, and 9 bases lay in between. This CDR3 comprises 14 residues. Germline V CDR1 and CDR2: GTSNPN, SVGIG (reference sequence). DNA for the CDR3: TGTGCCTGGAGTGGGGCGCTTCGCACAGATACGCAGTATTTT. Protein: CAWSGALRTDTQYF.

The J gene is TRBJ2-7, the V gene TRBV20-1; 9 nucleotides agree with TRBD1. The CDR3 length is 13 residues. V lost 6 bases, J lost 4 bases, and 7 bases stayed unmatched. The germline gives CDR1 DFQATT, CDR2 SNEGSKA (reference sequence). The CDR3: CSAGDRARYEQYF. CDR3 nucleotide sequence: TGCAGTGCCGGGGACAGGGCCCGATACGAGCAGTACTTC.

This sequence joins TRBV6-5 and TRBJ1-4; D gene ambiguous. Looked up from germline, CDR1 is MNHEY and CDR2 is SVGAGI. The V gene lost 10 bases and the J gene lost 4 bases, with 13 bases spanning the gap. The CDR3 sequence is 13 residues long. This chain's CDR3 is CATAKVLNEKLFF. DNA for the CDR3: TGTGCCACCGCCAAGGTCCTTAATGAAAAACTGTTTTTT.

The chain recombines TRBV4-2 with TRBJ1-5, with 10 positions matching TRBD1. With V trimmed by 1 base and J by 5 bases, 2 bases remained unmatched. The CDR3 has 15 residues. CDR1 and CDR2 (germline): LGHNA, YNFKEQ. For the CDR3, the DNA is TGTGCCAGCAGCCAAGGGACAGGGGGGGATCAGCCCCAGCATTTT. Residues: CASSQGTGGDQPQHF.

The V call is TRBV6-1, the J call TRBJ2-7, with a possible D match to TRBD1 (6 bases). The V gene lost 0 bases and the J gene lost 0 bases, with 12 bases spanning the gap. CDR3 length equals 16 residues. CDR1 MNHNS and CDR2 SASEGT come from the germline V gene. This CDR3 is CASSEAHGGVSYEQYF. The CDR3 coding sequence is TGTGCCAGCAGTGAAGCGCATGGGGGCGTCTCCTACGAGCAGTACTTC.

This chain uses TRBV12-3 or TRBV12-4 with TRBJ1-2, with D uncertain. Trimming stripped 4 bases from V and 8 bases from J, with 14 bases between. The CDR3 covers 13 residues. CDR3 sequence (DNA): TGTGCCAGCAGTTCTCCTTATTATTGGGGCTACACCTTC. Translation gives CASSSPYYWGYTF.

The J gene is TRBJ1-5, the V gene TRBV6-1, with TRBD1 matching over 7 bases. Per the germline V gene, CDR1 is MNHNS and CDR2 is SASEGT. The CDR3 runs to 16 residues. V trimming: 4 bases; J trimming: 1 base; junction bases outside the gene matches: 7. CDR3 amino acids: CASSATGFGSNQPQHF. The CDR3 DNA is TGTGCCAGCAGTGCGACAGGGTTTGGGAGCAATCAGCCCCAGCATTTT.

About this clonotype: A much bigger clone sits one base away, suggesting this may be a read error. The V and J genes are TRBV29-1 and TRBJ2-1; maybe TRBD1 (6 bases). CDR3 length: 12 residues. Germline lookup yields CDR1 SQVTM and CDR2 ANQGSEA. With 4 bases removed from V and 13 bases from J, the gap between germline ends came to 17 bases. DNA for the CDR3: TGCAGCGTTGTCTACAGGGCGGAGACCCAGTTCTTC. Its translation is CSVVYRAETQFF.

The chain carries TRBV20-1 and TRBJ2-1; 8 bases fit TRBD2. CDR3 size: 14 residues. V was clipped by 3 bases and J by 4 bases; unmatched bases: 5. Germline lookup yields CDR1 DFQATT and CDR2 SNEGSKA (reference sequence). The CDR3 region is CSARGSGIYNEQFF. The CDR3 DNA reads as TGCAGTGCTAGGGGTAGCGGGATATACAATGAGCAGTTCTTC.

J is TRBJ1-1 and V is TRBV2, with D unclear. Trimming cost V 4 bases and J 3 bases, with 15 bases left between them. The CDR3 has 15 residues. Germline CDR1 SNHLY, CDR2 FYNNEI. The CDR3 nucleotides read TGTGCCAGCAGTGTGTCTTACTACCCCCACACTGAAGCTTTCTTT. It codes for CASSVSYYPHTEAFF.

The rearrangement links TRBV29-1 to TRBJ2-5; D is undetermined. The DNA end lines up better with TRBJ2-7; the J call may be wrong. CDR3 length: 16 residues. Germline V gene data show CDR1 as SQVTM and CDR2 as ANQGSEA. The CDR3 bases are TGCAGCGTTGTCCGTGCCAGCCACACGAGCCCCTACGAGCAGTACTTC. Protein: CSVVRASHTSPYEQYF.

This clonotype has a handful of counts. The chain couples TRBV10-3 to TRBJ1-1; perhaps TRBD1 as D (5 bases). Germline assignment: CDR1 ENHRY and CDR2 SYGVKD. V lost 3 bases, J lost 1 base, and 12 bases lay in between. The CDR3 covers 15 residues. Here the CDR3 reads CAISEGGERNTEAFF. The DNA of the CDR3 is TGTGCCATCAGTGAAGGAGGGGAGCGGAACACTGAAGCTTTCTTT.

The rearrangement links TRBV4-2 to TRBJ1-4, with D hard to call. The germline gives CDR1 LGHNA, CDR2 YNFKEQ. V was clipped by 1 base and J by 0 bases, with 9 bases between them. The CDR3 runs to 16 residues. Written as DNA, the CDR3 is TGTGCCAGCAGCCAAGTTCGGAGTGCAACTAATGAAAAACTGTTTTTT. The encoded protein is CASSQVRSATNEKLFF.

There are many counts of this clonotype. This chain joins TRBV5-1 and TRBJ1-2, with TRBD1 identical over 7 bases. V was clipped by 0 bases and J by 9 bases; unmatched bases: 8. The CDR3 is made up of 14 amino acids. The germline gives CDR1 SGHRS, CDR2 YFSETQ. The chain's CDR3 is CASSLGNRGDSYTF. DNA for the CDR3: TGCGCCAGCAGCTTGGGAAACAGGGGAGATAGCTACACCTTC.

The chain combines TRBV2 with TRBJ2-2, with D hard to call. The V gene lost 5 bases and the J gene lost 4 bases, with 14 bases spanning the gap. Germline V gene lookup returns CDR1 SNHLY and CDR2 FYNNEI. This CDR3 spans 15 amino acids. The DNA for the CDR3 is TGTGCCAGCAGTTCACTAACCCCGGGCACCGGGGAGCTGTTTTTT. As protein: CASSSLTPGTGELFF.

This clonotype was seen more than once but under ten times. The J gene is TRBJ2-1, the V gene TRBV4-1; D is unclear. The V end lost 6 bases, the J end lost 0 bases, and 12 bases lay between the germline ends. CDR1 and CDR2 (germline): MGHRA, YSYEKL. The CDR3 sequence is 15 residues long. CDR3 region: CASRRTEYSYNEQFF. The CDR3 DNA follows: TGCGCCAGCAGGCGGACCGAGTACTCCTACAATGAGCAGTTCTTC.

This clonotype was found a few times. The chain combines TRBV27 with TRBJ1-5; the D gene is possibly TRBD1 (5 bases). The CDR3 loop spans 13 amino acids. V gave up 2 bases and J gave up 6 bases, with 8 bases separating them. The germline V gene has CDR1 MNHEY and CDR2 SMNVEV (reference sequence). The chain's CDR3 is CASSLNGGQPQHF. In DNA, the CDR3 is TGTGCCAGCAGTTTAAACGGGGGTCAGCCCCAGCATTTT.